Listed below are T cell receptor beta chains from one sample, sequenced in a study of T cell clusters in autoimmune cytopenias. TCRdb reprocessed the multiplex PCR reads and keeps a single row for each CDR3 protein, giving no DNA. The sample's table shows about 6,600 distinct CDR3 sequences. Sequencing was done on a sample of peripheral blood. The receptors derive from a human donor with an autoimmune cytopenia or autoimmune hepatitis (not recorded which). Both conserved end residues are part of each CDR3. The order of the fields is J gene, V gene, clone size, CDR3 protein. Only part of the rows carry a size: once, few, many, or a class if the clone is expanded.

j_call: TRBJ2-7; v_call: TRBV5-5; clone_size: NA; cdr3_aa: CASSSTDREVGEQYF
j_call: TRBJ1-1; v_call: TRBV14; clone_size: NA; cdr3_aa: CASSQQVNTEAFF
j_call: TRBJ2-3; v_call: TRBV15; clone_size: medium-sized; cdr3_aa: CATSREGGLGTDTQYF
j_call: TRBJ1-2; v_call: TRBV27; clone_size: medium-sized; cdr3_aa: CASSLFPQGGGGYTF
j_call: TRBJ2-6; v_call: TRBV5-1; clone_size: NA; cdr3_aa: CASSLQDSGANVLTF
j_call: TRBJ2-5; v_call: TRBV19; clone_size: medium-sized; cdr3_aa: CASSIGGALSYQETQYF
j_call: TRBJ2-7; v_call: TRBV20-1; clone_size: NA; cdr3_aa: CSASGSYEQYF
j_call: TRBJ1-1; v_call: TRBV15; clone_size: NA; cdr3_aa: CATSRGKDMNTEAFF
j_call: TRBJ1-2; v_call: TRBV4-3; clone_size: NA; cdr3_aa: CASSQAYSIDYGYTF
j_call: TRBJ2-3; v_call: TRBV7-9; clone_size: NA; cdr3_aa: CASNPGGTDTQYF
j_call: TRBJ1-5; v_call: TRBV30; clone_size: medium-sized; cdr3_aa: CAWSADSNQPQHF
j_call: TRBJ2-2; v_call: TRBV5-1; clone_size: NA; cdr3_aa: CASSYTGYAGELFF
j_call: TRBJ1-4; v_call: TRBV7-2; clone_size: NA; cdr3_aa: CASSVRGGFVEKLFF
j_call: TRBJ1-3; v_call: TRBV24-1; clone_size: NA; cdr3_aa: CATKPLTGNSGNTIYF
j_call: TRBJ2-4; v_call: TRBV18; clone_size: NA; cdr3_aa: CASSPYSGGAKNIQYF
j_call: TRBJ1-6; v_call: TRBV12-3/TRBV12-4; clone_size: NA; cdr3_aa: CASSSGRSSYNSPLHF
j_call: TRBJ1-2; v_call: TRBV28; clone_size: NA; cdr3_aa: CASTLPLGAGGYTF
j_call: TRBJ2-3; v_call: TRBV20-1; clone_size: NA; cdr3_aa: CSADLAGGLGDTQYF
j_call: TRBJ1-5; v_call: TRBV5-8; clone_size: NA; cdr3_aa: CASSLAIGQSNQPQHF
j_call: TRBJ2-1; v_call: TRBV19; clone_size: medium-sized; cdr3_aa: CASSLTSGGANEQFF
j_call: TRBJ1-6; v_call: TRBV15; clone_size: medium-sized; cdr3_aa: CATSSPDGTGIYNSPLHF
j_call: TRBJ2-3; v_call: TRBV5-1; clone_size: NA; cdr3_aa: CASSLDRAGSTDTQYF
j_call: TRBJ2-6; v_call: TRBV6-2/TRBV6-3; clone_size: medium-sized; cdr3_aa: CASSYQQGIFRGANVLTF